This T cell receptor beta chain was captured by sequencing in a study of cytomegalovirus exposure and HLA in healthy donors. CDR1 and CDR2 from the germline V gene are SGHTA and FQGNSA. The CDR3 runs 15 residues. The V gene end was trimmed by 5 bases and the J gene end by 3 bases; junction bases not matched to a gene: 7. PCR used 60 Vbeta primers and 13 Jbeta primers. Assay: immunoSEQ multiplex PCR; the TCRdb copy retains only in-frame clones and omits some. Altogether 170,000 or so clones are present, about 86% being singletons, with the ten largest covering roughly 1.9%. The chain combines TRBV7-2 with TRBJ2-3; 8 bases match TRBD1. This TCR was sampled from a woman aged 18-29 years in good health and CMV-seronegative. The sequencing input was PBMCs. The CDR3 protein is CASSEDREETDTQYF. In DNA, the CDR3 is TGTGCCAGCAGCGAGGACAGGGAGGAGACAGATACGCAGTATTTT. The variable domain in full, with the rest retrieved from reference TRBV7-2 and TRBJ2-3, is GAGVSQSPSNKVTEKGKDVELRCDPISGHTALYWYRQSLGQGLEFLIYFQGNSAPDKSGLPSDRFSAERTGGSVSTLTIQRTQQEDSAVYLCASSEDREETDTQYFGPGTRLTVL.